This T cell receptor (beta chain) appears in the sequencing data of a study of neurological immune-mediated disorders. This clonotype was detected ten times or more. Synthesis of cDNA used 5'RACE (with 10-nucleotide random UMIs). TCRdb reprocessed the 5' RACE reads via MiXCR and lists one record per CDR3 protein. The sample gives 74,000 or so distinct CDR3 sequences, under 10% of which show up once; 1.5% to 2% is in the top ten. Volunteers attending a blood bank in Maryland, USA, served as healthy controls. Libraries used 2 million unsorted PBMCs kept frozen in RNAlater. This CDR3 has 15 residues. Per the germline V gene, CDR1 is MDHEN and CDR2 is SYDVKM. V was trimmed by 6 bases and J by 4 bases, leaving 19 bases between them.

This chain connects TRBV28 to TRBJ2-7; either TRBD1 or TRBD2 may supply D (5 bases each). The receptor was isolated from a man aged 45-65 years in good health. The sequencing sample was made of PBMCs. In DNA form, the CDR3 reads TGTGCCAGCAGCTCCCCGGGACCGCTCGGGTACGAGCAGTACTTC. Translation: CASSSPGPLGYEQYF.